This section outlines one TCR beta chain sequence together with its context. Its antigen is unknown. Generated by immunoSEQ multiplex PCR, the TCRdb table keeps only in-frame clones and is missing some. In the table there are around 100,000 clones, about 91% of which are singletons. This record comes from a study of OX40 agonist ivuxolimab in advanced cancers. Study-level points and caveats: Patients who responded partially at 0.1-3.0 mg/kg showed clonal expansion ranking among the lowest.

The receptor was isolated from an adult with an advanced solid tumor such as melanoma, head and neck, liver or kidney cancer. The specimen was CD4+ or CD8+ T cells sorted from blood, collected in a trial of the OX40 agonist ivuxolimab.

In nucleotides, the CDR3 is TGCGCCAGCAGCCAACAAGACACCGGGACAGGATTCAGCTACACCTTC. It codes for CASSQQDTGTGFSYTF. V and J are TRBV4-1 and TRBJ1-2, with 8 bases matching TRBD1. This CDR3 has 16 amino acids. The J segment lost 9 bases and the V segment lost 2 bases, leaving 14 bases of the junction unmatched. Looked up from germline, CDR1 is MGHRA and CDR2 is YSYEKL.